The 2 T cell receptor beta chains below come from one sample, sequenced in a study of memory CD4+ T cells and cytomegalovirus serostatus. Single viable CD3+CD4+CD8-CD45RO+ cells were sorted as the memory CD4+ T cells. Sequenced by immunoSEQ multiplex PCR; TCRdb stores in-frame clones only, minus some. The table includes tens of thousands of clones, less than 85% detected once. Sequencing used memory CD4+ T cells from blood. The receptors stem from an adult in good health and CMV-seronegative.

The rearrangement joins TRBV10-3 to TRBJ2-6; D is unresolved. Germline V gives CDR1 ENHRY, CDR2 SYGVKD. The V end lost 6 bases, the J end lost 0 bases, and 6 bases lay between the germline ends. This CDR3 contains 14 residues. This chain's CDR3 is CAIRSDSGANVLTF. The CDR3 DNA follows: TGTGCCATCAGAAGCGACTCTGGGGCCAACGTCCTGACTTTC.

V usage is TRBV2 and J usage is TRBJ2-1; 7 bases align to TRBD2. CDR1 SNHLY and CDR2 FYNNEI come from the germline V gene. V shed 5 bases, J shed 5 bases, and the junction held 9 bases outside the gene matches. The CDR3 is made up of 15 amino acids. The CDR3: CASSPTGLFDNEQFF. The CDR3, as DNA: TGTGCCAGCAGTCCTACGGGACTATTTGACAATGAGCAGTTCTTC. Full variable domain (remainder filled in from reference TRBV2 and TRBJ2-1): EPEVTQTPSHQVTQMGQEVILRCVPISNHLYFYWYRQILGQKVEFLVSFYNNEISEKSEIFDDQFSVERPDGSNFTLKIRSTKLEDSAMYFCASSPTGLFDNEQFFGPGTRLTVL.